These 29 T cell receptor beta chains originate from one sample sequenced in a study of T cell responses to AZD1222 COVID-19 vaccine. TCRdb's copy holds only in-frame clones and misses some; the assay was immunoSEQ multiplex PCR. The sample contains approximately 120,000 clones, 89% of which appear only once. This specimen consisted of peripheral blood, obtained 28 days after the second AZD1222 dose. These TCRs come from an adult who received the AZD1222 COVID-19 vaccine.

This chain links TRBV5-4 with TRBJ2-3; D possibly matches TRBD1 or TRBD2 (7 bases each). The ends were cut back, 2 bases at V and 4 bases at J, with 11 bases in the middle. This CDR3 region has 14 residues. In germline, CDR1 is SGHNT, CDR2 YYREEE (reference sequence). The CDR3 spells CASSFPGGADTQYF. For the CDR3, the DNA is TGTGCCAGCAGCTTCCCAGGGGGGGCAGATACGCAGTATTTT.

This clone has only a few counts. This chain connects TRBV30 to TRBJ2-3; TRBD2 matches 7 bases. The CDR3 spans 13 residues. The germline gives CDR1 GTSNPN, CDR2 SVGIG (reference sequence). The V segment lost 3 bases and the J segment 6 bases; nucleotides outside the gene matches: 6. The CDR3 here is CAWSTGRADTQYF. Written as DNA, the CDR3 is TGTGCCTGGAGCACGGGGAGGGCGGATACGCAGTATTTT.

This clone occurred a few times. The chain is built from TRBV2 and TRBJ1-4; D call uncertain. Germline CDR1 is SNHLY and CDR2 is FYNNEI. The CDR3 contains 14 residues. The V gene lost 6 bases and the J gene lost 5 bases, with 13 bases spanning the gap. The CDR3 coding sequence is TGTGCCAGCAGCCACAGAGCGAGAAATGAAAAACTGTTTTTT. Translation gives CASSHRARNEKLFF.

This clone was counted a few times. The rearrangement links TRBV5-1 to TRBJ2-1; perhaps TRBD1 as D (7 bases). This CDR3 is built from 14 residues. The V end lost 0 bases, the J end lost 10 bases, and 14 bases lay between the germline ends. CDR1 SGHRS and CDR2 YFSETQ come from the germline V gene. CDR3: CASSLGSGGKEQFF. The CDR3 DNA reads TGCGCCAGCAGCTTGGGGTCAGGGGGGAAGGAGCAGTTCTTC.

Regarding this clone: The sample contains more than one DNA sequence encoding this CDR3. V usage is TRBV20-1 and J usage is TRBJ1-1; D uncertain. The CDR3 is 11 amino acids. Germline loops: CDR1 DFQATT, CDR2 SNEGSKA (reference sequence). V lost 3 bases and J 1 base, leaving 3 bases between the germline ends. CDR3 sequence (DNA): TGCAGTGCTAGGCCGAACACTGAAGCTTTCTTT. As protein: CSARPNTEAFF.

The gene calls are TRBV18 and TRBJ1-3; D is ambiguous. The germline V and J ends were trimmed by 6 bases and 2 bases, with 11 bases remaining between them. The CDR3 contains 14 residues. Germline V gene data show CDR1 as KGHSH and CDR2 as LQKENI. CDR3 amino acids: CASSPEGTGNTIYF. The CDR3 nucleotides read TGTGCCAGCTCCCCCGAAGGGACTGGAAACACCATATATTTT.

This clone was found a few times. The chain is built from TRBV21-1 and TRBJ1-1; TRBD1 is the table's D call and was not checked against the DNA. TRBV21-1 is marked as a pseudogene. The CDR3 spans 14 residues. The CDR3: CASRRQVLNTEAFF. CDR3 coding DNA: TGTGCCAGCAGGAGACAGGTTCTGAACACTGAAGCTTTCTTT.

The chain links TRBV10-2 to TRBJ1-1, with a tentative D call TRBD1 (5 bases). Germline CDR1 is WSHSY and CDR2 is SAAADI. The CDR3 totals 12 residues. V lost 2 bases and J 6 bases, leaving 7 bases between the germline ends. CDR3 loop: CASSEIGAEAFF. CDR3 DNA: TGCGCCAGCAGTGAGATAGGGGCTGAAGCTTTCTTT.

V and J are TRBV3-1 (or the pseudogene TRBV3-2) and TRBJ2-1, with 9 bases fitting TRBD2. The CDR3 is made up of 16 amino acids. Trimming removed 5 bases from V and 1 base from J; junction bases left unmatched: 6. Per germline, CDR1 LGHDT and CDR2 YNNKEL (reference sequence). CDR3 protein: CASSSSGGFSYNEQFF. The CDR3 bases are TGTGCCAGCAGCTCCAGCGGGGGGTTTTCCTACAATGAGCAGTTCTTC.

This clone was picked up a small number of times. This chain connects TRBV18 to TRBJ1-2; TRBD1 matches 9 bases. This CDR3 spans 16 amino acids. Germline lookup yields CDR1 KGHSH and CDR2 LQKENI. The ends lost 2 bases at V and 4 bases at J; junction bases unmatched: 8. The CDR3 sequence is CASSPSPTGGSYGYTF. CDR3 nucleotide sequence: TGTGCCAGCTCACCAAGTCCGACAGGGGGTAGCTATGGCTACACCTTC. The full variable domain, completed using reference TRBV18 and TRBJ1-2, is NAGVMQNPRHLVRRRGQEARLRCSPMKGHSHVYWYRQLPEEGLKFMVYLQKENIIDESGMPKERFSAEFPKEGPSILRIQQVVRGDSAAYFCASSPSPTGGSYGYTFGSGTRLTVV.

The chain uses TRBV3-1 (or the pseudogene TRBV3-2) and TRBJ2-3, with 10 bases that match TRBD2. V shed 1 base, J shed 0 bases, and the junction held 4 bases outside the gene matches. This CDR3 comprises 17 residues. Germline V gene lookup returns CDR1 LGHDT and CDR2 YNNKEL (reference sequence). The CDR3 is CASSQGLAGVSTDTQYF. Written as DNA, the CDR3 is TGTGCCAGCAGCCAAGGGCTAGCGGGAGTGAGCACAGATACGCAGTATTTT.

CDR3 nucleotide sequence: TGTGCCAGCTCACCAAATCCCCAGGGGAACACTGAAGCTTTCTTT. It is translated as CASSPNPQGNTEAFF. The chain uses TRBV18 and TRBJ1-1; weak D call: TRBD1 (5 bases). The CDR3 spans 15 residues. Germline-derived CDR1 and CDR2 are KGHSH and LQKENI. The ends were cut back, 2 bases at V and 1 base at J, with 11 bases in the middle.

The gene calls are TRBV6-2 or TRBV6-3 and TRBJ2-7; TRBD2 matches 9 bases. Germline V lookup: CDR1 MNHEY, CDR2 SVGEGT. V dropped 0 bases and J dropped 8; count of bases not matched to a gene: 11. The CDR3 is 16 residues long. The CDR3 protein is CASSYSADRTSEKQYF. The CDR3 bases are TGTGCCAGCAGTTACTCGGCCGATCGGACTAGCGAAAAGCAGTACTTC.

The rearrangement joins TRBV7-9 to TRBJ2-1; D is undetermined. CDR3 length: 15 residues. V shed 11 bases and J shed 6 bases, with 23 bases lying between them. CDR1 and CDR2 from the germline V gene are SEHNR and FQNEAQ (reference sequence). CDR3 DNA sequence: TGTGCCGGCACCCGAGGAAGGTTTGTGGGCAATGAGCAGTTCTTC. The encoded protein is CAGTRGRFVGNEQFF.

The V call is TRBV3-1 (or the pseudogene TRBV3-2), the J call TRBJ1-1; D not resolved. Germline V gene sequence: CDR1 LGHDT, CDR2 YNNKEL (reference sequence). The CDR3 is 12 amino acids. V lost 4 bases and J lost 0, with 3 bases in between. In DNA form, the CDR3 reads TGTGCCAGCAGCCGAATGAACACTGAAGCTTTCTTT. Amino acids: CASSRMNTEAFF.

V is TRBV9 and J is TRBJ2-3; tentatively, D is TRBD2 (5 bases). Trimming removed 0 bases at V and 3 bases at J, with 8 bases between. This CDR3 contains 14 residues. Germline lookup yields CDR1 SGDLS and CDR2 YYNGEE. The CDR3 DNA reads as TGTGCCAGCAGCGTAGGAGGGAGTACAGATACGCAGTATTTT. It is translated as CASSVGGSTDTQYF.

V gene TRBV4-3 combines with J gene TRBJ1-2; D gene ambiguous. The CDR3 loop spans 13 amino acids. CDR1 is LGHNA and CDR2 is YSLEER in the germline V gene. The V gene lost 4 bases and the J gene lost 2 bases, with 8 bases spanning the gap. The CDR3: CASSPQPNYGYTF. The CDR3 nucleotides read TGCGCCAGCAGCCCCCAGCCCAACTATGGCTACACCTTC.

This chain uses TRBV27 with TRBJ1-2; unclear D gene. The CDR3 is 13 residues long. CDR1 is MNHEY and CDR2 is SMNVEV in the germline V gene (reference sequence). V was clipped by 6 bases and J by 0 bases, with 8 bases between them. The CDR3 nucleotides read TGTGCCAGCAGGATGGATTCTAACTATGGCTACACCTTC. Translation: CASRMDSNYGYTF.

This sequence joins TRBV10-1 and TRBJ2-7, with D uncertain. Trimming took off 0 bases at V and 8 bases at J, with 14 bases between the two ends. Germline V CDR1 and CDR2: WNHNN, SYGVQD (reference sequence). This CDR3 has 14 amino acids. The CDR3 is CASSESLADKKQYF. The CDR3 coding sequence is TGCGCCAGCAGTGAGTCTTTGGCAGATAAGAAGCAGTACTTC.

The chain couples TRBV5-6 to TRBJ1-5, with D perhaps matching TRBD1 (5 bases). The CDR3 sequence is 14 residues long. Germline V gene sequence: CDR1 SGHDT, CDR2 YYEEEE. Trimming took 0 bases from V and 4 from J, leaving 8 bases between them. The CDR3 protein is CASSLGQINQPQHF. CDR3 coding DNA: TGTGCCAGCAGCTTGGGACAGATTAATCAGCCCCAGCATTTT.

This chain joins TRBV6-5 and TRBJ1-5, with TRBD1 matching 8 bases. The V gene end was trimmed by 6 bases and the J gene end by 5 bases; junction bases not matched to a gene: 6. Germline V lookup: CDR1 MNHEY, CDR2 SVGAGI. The CDR3 has 14 amino acids. CDR3: CASRPTGDYQPQHF. CDR3 DNA sequence: TGTGCCAGCAGGCCGACAGGGGATTATCAGCCCCAGCATTTT.

The CDR3 sequence: CSVVGGPYEQYF. As DNA, the CDR3 is TGCAGCGTTGTAGGGGGGCCCTACGAGCAGTACTTC. The chain carries TRBV29-1 and TRBJ2-7, with D possibly called TRBD1 or TRBD2 (6 bases each). V was trimmed by 4 bases and J by 2 bases, leaving 9 bases between them. The CDR3 contains 12 residues. The germline CDR1 and CDR2 sequences are SQVTM and ANQGSEA.

V gene TRBV7-9 combines with J gene TRBJ1-4; maybe TRBD1 (5 bases). Trimming took off 5 bases at V and 3 bases at J, with 16 bases between the two ends. This CDR3 comprises 16 residues. Germline V gene lookup returns CDR1 SEHNR and CDR2 FQNEAQ (reference sequence). The CDR3 is CASSEVGWGSNEKLFF. CDR3 DNA: TGTGCCAGCAGCGAGGTCGGTTGGGGGTCTAATGAAAAACTGTTTTTT.

The chain uses TRBV7-2 and TRBJ2-3; D remains unclear. Germline V CDR1 and CDR2: SGHTA, FQGNSA. Deletions cut 0 bases from V and 3 bases from J, with 7 bases between. CDR3 size: 14 residues. The CDR3, as DNA: TGTGCCAGCAGCTTAGCTTATGTGACAGATACGCAGTATTTT. It codes for CASSLAYVTDTQYF.

The chain recombines TRBV6-2 or TRBV6-3 with TRBJ1-1, with D unresolved. CDR1 is MNHEY and CDR2 is SVGEGT in the germline V gene. The CDR3 loop spans 11 amino acids. Trimming pared 2 bases from V and 8 bases from J, leaving 6 bases between. This CDR3 reads CASSYRREAFF. Here the CDR3 DNA reads TGTGCCAGCAGTTACCGACGAGAAGCTTTCTTT.

The chain recombines TRBV6-5 with TRBJ1-2; no reliable D call. Trimming stripped 6 bases from V and 2 bases from J, with 10 bases between. This CDR3 has 13 residues. Germline V gives CDR1 MNHEY, CDR2 SVGAGI. CDR3 sequence (DNA): TGTGCCAGCAGGCTAGGGAGCAACTATGGCTACACCTTC. Translated, it gives CASRLGSNYGYTF.

A remark on this clone: The junction shows a germline mismatch at one end, possibly a read error. The genes are TRBV4-1 and TRBJ1-4; no firm D call. CDR1 is MGHRA and CDR2 is YSYEKL in the germline V gene. CDR3 length: 12 residues. In DNA form, the CDR3 reads TGCGCCAGCAGCCGAGTGATGGGCAGGCAGGTTTTT. This gives the protein CASSRVMGRQVF.

The rearrangement links TRBV20-1 to TRBJ1-2; D gene uncertain. The CDR3 runs 9 residues. The germline CDR1 and CDR2 sequences are DFQATT and SNEGSKA (reference sequence). The V end was cut by 3 bases, the J end by 8 bases, with 4 bases between. CDR3 DNA: TGCAGTGCTAGGGGGGGCTACACCTTC. This gives the protein CSARGGYTF.

This chain connects TRBV20-1 to TRBJ1-2; 7 bases align to TRBD1. Germline CDR1 reads DFQATT; CDR2 reads SNEGSKA (reference sequence). The CDR3 has 13 amino acids. Trimming cost V 3 bases and J 7 bases; bases outside gene matches: 8. In nucleotides, the CDR3 is TGCAGTGCTAGTTTGTGGCAGGGGGGTGGCTACACCTTC. It is translated as CSASLWQGGGYTF.